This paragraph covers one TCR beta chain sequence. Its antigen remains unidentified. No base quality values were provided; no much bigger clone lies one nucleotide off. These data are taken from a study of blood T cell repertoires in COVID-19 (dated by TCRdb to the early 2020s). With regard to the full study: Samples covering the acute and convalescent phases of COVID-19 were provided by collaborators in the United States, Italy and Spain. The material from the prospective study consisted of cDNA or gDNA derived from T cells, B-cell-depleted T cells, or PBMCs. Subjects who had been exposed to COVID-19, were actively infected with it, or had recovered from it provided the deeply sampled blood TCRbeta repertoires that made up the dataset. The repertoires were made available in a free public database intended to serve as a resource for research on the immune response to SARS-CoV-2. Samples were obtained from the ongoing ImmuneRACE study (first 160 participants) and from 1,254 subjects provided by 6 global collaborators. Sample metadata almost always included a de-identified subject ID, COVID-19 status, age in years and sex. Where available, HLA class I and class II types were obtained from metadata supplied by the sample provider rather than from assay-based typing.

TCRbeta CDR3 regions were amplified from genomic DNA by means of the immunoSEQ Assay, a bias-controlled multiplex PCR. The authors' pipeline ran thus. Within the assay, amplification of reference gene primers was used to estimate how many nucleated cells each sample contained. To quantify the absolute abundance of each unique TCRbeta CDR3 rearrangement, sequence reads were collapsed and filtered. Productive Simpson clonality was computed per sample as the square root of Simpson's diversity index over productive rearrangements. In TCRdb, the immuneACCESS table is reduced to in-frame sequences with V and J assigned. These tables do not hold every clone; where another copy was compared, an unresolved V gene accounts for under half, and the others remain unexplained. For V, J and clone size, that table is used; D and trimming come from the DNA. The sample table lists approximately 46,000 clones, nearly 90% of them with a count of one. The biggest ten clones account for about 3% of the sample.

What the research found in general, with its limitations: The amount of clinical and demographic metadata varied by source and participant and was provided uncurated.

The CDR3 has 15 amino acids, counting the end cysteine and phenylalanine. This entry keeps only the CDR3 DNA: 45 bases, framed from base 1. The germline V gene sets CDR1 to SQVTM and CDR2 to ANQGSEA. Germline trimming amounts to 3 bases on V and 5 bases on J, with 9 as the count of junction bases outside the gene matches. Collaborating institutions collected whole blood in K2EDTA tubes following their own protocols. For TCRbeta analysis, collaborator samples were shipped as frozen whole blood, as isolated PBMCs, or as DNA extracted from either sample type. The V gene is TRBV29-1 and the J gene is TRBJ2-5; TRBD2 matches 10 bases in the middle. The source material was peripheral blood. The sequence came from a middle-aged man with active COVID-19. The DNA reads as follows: TGCAGCGTTGATGGGGAAGCGGGGGGGCCTGAGACCCAGTACTTC. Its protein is CSVDGEAGGPETQYF.